Included here is one T cell receptor beta chain sequence, with context. Its specificity is not known. The PCR ran on 60 Vbeta and 13 Jbeta primers. Sequenced by immunoSEQ multiplex PCR; TCRdb stores in-frame clones only, minus some. Of some 100,000 clones in the sample, 79% are singletons; the top ten hold less than 3.5%. The data are from a study of cytomegalovirus exposure and HLA in healthy donors. The CDR3 length is 15 residues. Trimming stripped 4 bases from V and 0 bases from J, with 10 bases between. Germline V gene sequence: CDR1 SGHRS, CDR2 YFSETQ. Notes on the study in general: DRB1 showed the most TCR associations and HLA-C the fewest in a later analysis, as rates varied by HLA locus. Accurate prediction of most subjects' HLA-A and HLA-B alleles from TCR beta sequences was reported.

This chain connects TRBV5-1 to TRBJ1-4; a possible D gene is TRBD1 (5 bases). This TCR derives from a male donor in good health and CMV-seropositive. Sequenced material: PBMCs. The CDR3 protein is CASSLGAATNEKLFF. The CDR3 bases are TGCGCCAGCAGCCTAGGGGCCGCAACTAATGAAAAACTGTTTTTT.